These T cell receptor beta chains were read from a single sample in a study of human T cells and chemical hapten exposure. One entry per CDR3 protein results from TCRdb running MiXCR on the reads. Here the sample spans about 120,000 distinct CDR3 sequences, about 7.7% being singletons. Sequencing was carried out using whole blood. The receptors originated from a human donor in good health. Some clones in this sample may be carry-over from other donors' samples. CDR3s leave out the opening cysteine and the closing phenylalanine or tryptophan. A D gene is named only where the DNA matches it firmly.

TRBJ1-2	TRBV12-3/TRBV12-4	.	11	ASPARGPFGYT
TRBJ2-1	TRBV20-1	.	10	SARLTDNEQF
TRBJ2-1	TRBV5-1	TRBD2	15	ASSVGLAGGRGDEQF
TRBJ1-5	TRBV29-1	.	12	SVEGRGSYQPQH
TRBJ2-2	TRBV4-1	.	15	ASSQPDTGTNTGELF
TRBJ2-1	TRBV29-1	TRBD2	12	SVEVGLANDEQF
TRBJ1-4	TRBV25-1	TRBD1	16	ASSGSGGADNRRSKLF
TRBJ1-2	TRBV5-1	TRBD1	16	ASSLGLKGQETNYGYT
TRBJ1-2	TRBV19	TRBD1	14	ASSMTPGTGFRGYT
TRBJ1-1	TRBV12-3/TRBV12-4	.	12	ASRGTGEYTEAF
TRBJ2-5	TRBV6-5	TRBD2	18	ASSGYEGLAGGLVWETQY
TRBJ1-4	TRBV18	TRBD1	15	ASSAFGTGGSNEKLF
TRBJ2-5	TRBV29-1	.	12	SVKAQQDKETQY
TRBJ1-1	TRBV6-1	.	11	ASSELKNTEAF
TRBJ2-1	TRBV29-1	.	10	SVKGTGHEQF
TRBJ1-1	TRBV2	.	8	ASTSTEAF
TRBJ2-5	TRBV5-1	.	10	ASSLRGETQY
TRBJ1-1	TRBV11-2	.	14	ASSSKGGKINTEAF
TRBJ2-4	TRBV5-4	TRBD2	13	ASSGGTSGTNIQY
TRBJ1-1	TRBV20-1	TRBD1	12	SASGGQGKLGAF
TRBJ2-2	TRBV6-2/TRBV6-3	TRBD2	14	ASSLGLAANTGELF
TRBJ2-2	TRBV15	.	11	ATRNQGSGELF
TRBJ2-7	TRBV28	.	11	ASRRGQTYEQY
TRBJ2-1	TRBV9	.	13	ASSVEPSNYNEQF
TRBJ2-2	TRBV10-3	.	12	AINNIDVTGELF
TRBJ2-5	TRBV29-1	.	12	SVEMRGQGETQY
TRBJ2-3	TRBV7-9	TRBD2	20	ASSRNWPGLAGADSSTDTQY